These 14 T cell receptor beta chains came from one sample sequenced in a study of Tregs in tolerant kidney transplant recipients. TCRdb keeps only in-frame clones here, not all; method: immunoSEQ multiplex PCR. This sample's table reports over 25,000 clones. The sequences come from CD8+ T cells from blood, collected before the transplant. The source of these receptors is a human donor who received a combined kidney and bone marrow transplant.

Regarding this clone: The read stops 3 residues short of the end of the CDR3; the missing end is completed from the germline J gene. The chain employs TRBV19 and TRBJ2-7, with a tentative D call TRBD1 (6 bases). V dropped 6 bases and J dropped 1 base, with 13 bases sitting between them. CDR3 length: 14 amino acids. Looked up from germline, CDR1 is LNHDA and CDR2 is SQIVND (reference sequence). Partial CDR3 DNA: TGTGCCAGTAGAACAGGGATGGGGTCCTACGAG. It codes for CASRTGMGSYE. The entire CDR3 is CASRTGMGSYEQYF.

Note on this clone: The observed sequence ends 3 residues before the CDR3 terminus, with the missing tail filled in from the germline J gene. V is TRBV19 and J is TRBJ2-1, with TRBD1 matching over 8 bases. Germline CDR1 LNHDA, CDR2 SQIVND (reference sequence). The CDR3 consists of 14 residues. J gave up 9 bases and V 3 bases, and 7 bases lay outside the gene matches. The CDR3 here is CASSIVAGGSEQFF. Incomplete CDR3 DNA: TGTGCCAGTAGTATCGTTGCAGGGGGCTCTGAG. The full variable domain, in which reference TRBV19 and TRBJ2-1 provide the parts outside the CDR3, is DGGITQSPKYLFRKEGQNVTLSCEQNLNHDAMYWYRQDPGQGLRLIYYSQIVNDFQKGDIAEGYSVSREKKESFPLTVTSAQKNPTAFYLCASSIVAGGSEQFFGPGTRLTVL.

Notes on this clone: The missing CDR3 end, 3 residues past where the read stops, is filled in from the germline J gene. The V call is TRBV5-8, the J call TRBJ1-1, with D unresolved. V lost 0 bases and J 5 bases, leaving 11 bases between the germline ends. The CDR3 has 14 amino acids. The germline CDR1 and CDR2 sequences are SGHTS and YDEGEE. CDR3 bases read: TGTGCCAGCAGCTTGGCCACGGAAGGGACTGAA. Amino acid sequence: CASSLATEGTE. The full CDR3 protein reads CASSLATEGTEAFF.

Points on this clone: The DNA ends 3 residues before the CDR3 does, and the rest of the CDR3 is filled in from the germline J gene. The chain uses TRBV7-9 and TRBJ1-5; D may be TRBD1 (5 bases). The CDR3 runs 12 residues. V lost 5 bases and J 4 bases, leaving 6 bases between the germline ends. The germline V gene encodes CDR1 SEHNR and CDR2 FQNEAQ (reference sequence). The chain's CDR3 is CASSGANQPQHF. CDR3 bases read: TGTGCCAGCAGCGGGGCTAATCAGCCC.

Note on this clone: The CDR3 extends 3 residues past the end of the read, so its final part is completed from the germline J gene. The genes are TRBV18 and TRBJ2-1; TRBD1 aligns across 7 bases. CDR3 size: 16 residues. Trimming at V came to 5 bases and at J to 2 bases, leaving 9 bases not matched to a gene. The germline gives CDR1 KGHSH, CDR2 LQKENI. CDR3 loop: CASSDQGDLPYNEQFF. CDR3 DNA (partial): TGTGCCAGCTCAGACCAGGGGGATCTACCCTACAATGAG.

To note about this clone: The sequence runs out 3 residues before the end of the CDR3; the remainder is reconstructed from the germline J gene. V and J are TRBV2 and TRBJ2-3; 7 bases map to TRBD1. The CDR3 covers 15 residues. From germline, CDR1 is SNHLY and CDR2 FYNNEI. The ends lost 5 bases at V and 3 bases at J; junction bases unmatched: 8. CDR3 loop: CASSRGPYLTDTQYF. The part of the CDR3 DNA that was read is TGTGCCAGCAGTAGGGGGCCGTACCTAACAGATACG.

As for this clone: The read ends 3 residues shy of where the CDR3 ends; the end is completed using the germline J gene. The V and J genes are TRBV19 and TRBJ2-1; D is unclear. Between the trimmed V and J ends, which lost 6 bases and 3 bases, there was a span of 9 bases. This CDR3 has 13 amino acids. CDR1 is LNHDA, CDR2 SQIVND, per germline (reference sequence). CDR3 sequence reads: CASRSNYYNEQFF. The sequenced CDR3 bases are TGTGCCAGTAGGTCTAACTACTACAATGAG. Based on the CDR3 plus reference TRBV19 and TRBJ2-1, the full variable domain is DGGITQSPKYLFRKEGQNVTLSCEQNLNHDAMYWYRQDPGQGLRLIYYSQIVNDFQKGDIAEGYSVSREKKESFPLTVTSAQKNPTAFYLCASRSNYYNEQFFGPGTRLTVL.

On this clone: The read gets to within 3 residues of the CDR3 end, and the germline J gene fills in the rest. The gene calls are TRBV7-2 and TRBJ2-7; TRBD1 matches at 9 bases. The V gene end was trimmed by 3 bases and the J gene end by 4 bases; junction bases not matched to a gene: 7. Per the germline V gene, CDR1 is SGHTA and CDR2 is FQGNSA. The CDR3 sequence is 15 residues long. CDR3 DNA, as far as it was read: TGTGCCAGCAGCTTCGGCGACAGGGGGGAGTACGAG. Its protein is CASSFGDRGEYE. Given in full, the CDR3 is CASSFGDRGEYEQYF. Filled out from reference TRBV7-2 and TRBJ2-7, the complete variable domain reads GAGVSQSPSNKVTEKGKDVELRCDPISGHTALYWYRQSLGQGLEFLIYFQGNSAPDKSGLPSDRFSAERTGGSVSTLTIQRTQQEDSAVYLCASSFGDRGEYEQYFGPGTRLTVT.

The sequenced part of the CDR3 DNA is TGTGCCAGCAGCCAAGCATATACAGGGCCGAATGAAAAA. Its protein product is CASSQAYTGPNEK. The whole CDR3 protein is CASSQAYTGPNEKLFF. The chain joins TRBV14 to TRBJ1-4; perhaps TRBD1 as D (6 bases). The read ends 3 residues early relative to the CDR3; the germline J gene fills the gap. Germline CDR1 and CDR2: SGHDN and FVKESK. V was clipped by 1 base and J by 5 bases, with 14 bases between them. The CDR3 contains 16 residues. Full variable domain (missing parts from reference TRBV14 and TRBJ1-4): EAGVTQFPSHSVIEKGQTVTLRCDPISGHDNLYWYRRVMGKEIKFLLHFVKESKQDESGMPNNRFLAERTGGTYSTLKVQPAELEDSGVYFCASSQAYTGPNEKLFFGSGTQLSVL.

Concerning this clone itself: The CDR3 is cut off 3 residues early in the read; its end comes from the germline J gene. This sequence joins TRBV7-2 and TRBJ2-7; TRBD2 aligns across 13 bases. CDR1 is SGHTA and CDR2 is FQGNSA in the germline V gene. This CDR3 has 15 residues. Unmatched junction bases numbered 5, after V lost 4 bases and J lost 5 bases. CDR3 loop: CASSSTSGGADEQYF. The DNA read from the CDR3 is TGTGCCAGCAGCTCTACTAGCGGGGGGGCTGACGAG.

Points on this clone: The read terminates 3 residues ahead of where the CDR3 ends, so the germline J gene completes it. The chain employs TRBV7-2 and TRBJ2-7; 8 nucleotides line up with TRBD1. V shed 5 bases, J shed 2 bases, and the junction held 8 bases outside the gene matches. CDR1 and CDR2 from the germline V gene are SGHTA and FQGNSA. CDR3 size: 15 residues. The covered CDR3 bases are TGTGCCAGCAGCCCAGAGGGGGACAGGACCTACGAG. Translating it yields CASSPEGDRTYE. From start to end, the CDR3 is CASSPEGDRTYEQYF.

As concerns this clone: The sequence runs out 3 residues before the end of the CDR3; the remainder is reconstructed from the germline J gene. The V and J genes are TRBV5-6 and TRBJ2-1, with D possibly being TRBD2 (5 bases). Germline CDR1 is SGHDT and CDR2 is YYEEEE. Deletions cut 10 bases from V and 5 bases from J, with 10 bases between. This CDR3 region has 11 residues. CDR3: CAATRNNEQFF. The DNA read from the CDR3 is TGTGCCGCCACTAGGAACAATGAG.

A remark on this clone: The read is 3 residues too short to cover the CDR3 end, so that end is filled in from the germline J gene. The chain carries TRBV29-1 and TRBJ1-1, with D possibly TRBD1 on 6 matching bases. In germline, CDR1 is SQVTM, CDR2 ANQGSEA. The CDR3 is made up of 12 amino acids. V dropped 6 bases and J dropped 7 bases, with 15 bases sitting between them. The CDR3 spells CSVLDSPFEAFF. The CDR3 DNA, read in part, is TGCAGCGTCTTGGACAGTCCCTTTGAA. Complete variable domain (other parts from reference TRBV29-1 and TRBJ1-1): SAVISQKPSRDICQRGTSLTIQCQVDSQVTMMFWYRQQPGQSLTLIATANQGSEATYESGFVIDKFPISRPNLTFSTLTVSNMSPEDSSIYLCSVLDSPFEAFFGQGTRLTVV.

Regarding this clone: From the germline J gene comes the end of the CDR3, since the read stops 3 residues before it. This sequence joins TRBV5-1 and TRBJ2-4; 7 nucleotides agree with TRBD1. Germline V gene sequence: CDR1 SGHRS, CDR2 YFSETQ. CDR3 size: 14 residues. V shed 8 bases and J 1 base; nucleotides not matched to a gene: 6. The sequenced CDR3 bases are TGCGCCAGACAGGGGTCTTGGGCCAAAAACATT. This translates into CARQGSWAKNI. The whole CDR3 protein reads CARQGSWAKNIQYF.